This TCR beta chain appears in the sequencing data of a study of CD8 T cells in Susac syndrome. Looking at the study overall: Patients with Susac syndrome had blood drawn and were at that point therapy-naive, on corticosteroids, or on intravenous immunoglobulin alone.

Germline CDR1 MNHEY, CDR2 SVGEGT. The V gene lost 4 bases and the J gene lost 8 bases, with 12 bases spanning the gap. The CDR3 is 14 residues long. Reverse transcription used roughly 0.45 to 1 ug RNA and random hexamers. It was immunoSEQ multiplex PCR that amplified TCR beta CDR3 across 54 Vbeta and 13 Jbeta. Using its own MiXCR run on the immunoSEQ multiplex PCR reads, TCRdb lists one record per CDR3 protein. The data show tens of thousands of distinct CDR3 sequences, with approximately 94% seen just once and 0.5% to 0.65% held by the top ten. This sequence was found in a human donor with Susac syndrome. The chain couples TRBV6-2 or TRBV6-3 to TRBJ1-6; possible D gene TRBD1, 5 bases. Input material: CD8+ T cells from PBMCs. CDR3 sequence: CASSSTVEDSPLHF. CDR3 DNA: TGTGCCAGCAGTTCGACAGTAGAGGATTCACCCCTCCACTTT.